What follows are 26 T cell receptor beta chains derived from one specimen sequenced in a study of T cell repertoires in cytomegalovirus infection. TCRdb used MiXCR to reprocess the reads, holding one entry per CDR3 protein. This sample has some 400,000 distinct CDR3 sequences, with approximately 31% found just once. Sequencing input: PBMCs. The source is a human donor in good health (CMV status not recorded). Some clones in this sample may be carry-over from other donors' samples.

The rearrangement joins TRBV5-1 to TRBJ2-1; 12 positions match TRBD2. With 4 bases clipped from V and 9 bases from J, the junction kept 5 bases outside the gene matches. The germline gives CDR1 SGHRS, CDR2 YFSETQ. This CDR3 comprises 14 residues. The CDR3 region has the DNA TGCGCCAGCAGCCACCTAGCGGGGGGGGGTGAGCAGTTCTTC. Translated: CASSHLAGGGEQFF.

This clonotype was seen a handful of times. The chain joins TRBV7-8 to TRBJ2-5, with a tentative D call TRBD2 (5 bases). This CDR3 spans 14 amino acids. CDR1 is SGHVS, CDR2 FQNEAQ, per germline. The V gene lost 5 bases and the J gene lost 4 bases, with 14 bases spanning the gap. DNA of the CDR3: TGTGCCAGCAGCCTGAGCCGACTAACAGAGACCCAGTACTTC. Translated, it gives CASSLSRLTETQYF.

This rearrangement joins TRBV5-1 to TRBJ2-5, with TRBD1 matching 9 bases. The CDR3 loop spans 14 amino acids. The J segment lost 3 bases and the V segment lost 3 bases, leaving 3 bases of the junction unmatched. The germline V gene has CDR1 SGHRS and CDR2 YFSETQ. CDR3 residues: CASSSGQGKETQYF. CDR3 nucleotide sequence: TGCGCCAGCAGCTCAGGACAGGGGAAAGAGACCCAGTACTTC.

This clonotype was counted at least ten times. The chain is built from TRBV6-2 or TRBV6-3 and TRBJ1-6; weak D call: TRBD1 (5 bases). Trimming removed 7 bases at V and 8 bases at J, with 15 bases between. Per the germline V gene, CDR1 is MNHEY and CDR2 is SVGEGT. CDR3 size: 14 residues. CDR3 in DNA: TGTGCCAGCACTGGGATTGGGGACCATTCACCCCTCCACTTT. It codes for CASTGIGDHSPLHF.

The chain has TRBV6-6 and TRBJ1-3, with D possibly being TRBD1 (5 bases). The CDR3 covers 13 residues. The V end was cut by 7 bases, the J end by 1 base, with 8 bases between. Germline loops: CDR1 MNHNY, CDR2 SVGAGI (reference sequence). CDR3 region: CASKQGSGNTIYF. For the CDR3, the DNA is TGTGCCAGCAAGCAGGGTTCTGGAAACACCATATATTTT.

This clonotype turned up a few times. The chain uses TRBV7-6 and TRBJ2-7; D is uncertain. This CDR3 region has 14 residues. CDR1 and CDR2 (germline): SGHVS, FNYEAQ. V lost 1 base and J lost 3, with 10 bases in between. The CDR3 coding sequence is TGTGCCAGCAGCTTAGACTCAGGATACTACGAGCAGTACTTC. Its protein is CASSLDSGYYEQYF.

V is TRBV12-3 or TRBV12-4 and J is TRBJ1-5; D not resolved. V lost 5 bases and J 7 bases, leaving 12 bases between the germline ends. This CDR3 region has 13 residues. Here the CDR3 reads CASSLSGEQPQHF. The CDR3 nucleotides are TGTGCCAGCAGTCTCTCCGGGGAACAGCCCCAGCATTTT.

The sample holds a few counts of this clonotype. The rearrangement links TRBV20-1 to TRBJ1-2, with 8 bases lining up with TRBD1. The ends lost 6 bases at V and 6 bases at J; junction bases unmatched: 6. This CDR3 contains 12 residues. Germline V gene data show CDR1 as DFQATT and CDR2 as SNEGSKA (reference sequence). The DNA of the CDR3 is TGCAGTGCACTGAGACAGGGGCATGGCTACACCTTC. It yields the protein CSALRQGHGYTF.

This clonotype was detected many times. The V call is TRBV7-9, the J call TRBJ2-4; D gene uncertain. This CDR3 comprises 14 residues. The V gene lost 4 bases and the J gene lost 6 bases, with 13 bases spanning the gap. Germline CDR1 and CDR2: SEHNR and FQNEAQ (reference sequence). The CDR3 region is CASSSVPTGNIQYF. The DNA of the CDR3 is TGTGCCAGCAGCTCCGTACCCACGGGAAACATTCAGTACTTC.

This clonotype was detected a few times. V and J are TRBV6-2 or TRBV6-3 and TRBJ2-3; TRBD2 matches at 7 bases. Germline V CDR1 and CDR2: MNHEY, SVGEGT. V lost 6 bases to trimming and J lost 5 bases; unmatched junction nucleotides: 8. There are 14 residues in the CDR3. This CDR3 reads CASRQRGDLDTQYF. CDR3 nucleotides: TGTGCCAGCAGACAGCGGGGCGATCTAGATACGCAGTATTTT.

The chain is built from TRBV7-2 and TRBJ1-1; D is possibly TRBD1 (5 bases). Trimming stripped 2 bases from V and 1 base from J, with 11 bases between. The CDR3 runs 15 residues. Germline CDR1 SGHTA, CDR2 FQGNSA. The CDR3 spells CASSLYGARNTEAFF. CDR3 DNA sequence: TGTGCCAGCAGCTTATATGGGGCCCGGAACACTGAAGCTTTCTTT. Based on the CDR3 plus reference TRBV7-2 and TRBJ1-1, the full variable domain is GAGVSQSPSNKVTEKGKDVELRCDPISGHTALYWYRQSLGQGLEFLIYFQGNSAPDKSGLPSDRFSAERTGGSVSTLTIQRTQQEDSAVYLCASSLYGARNTEAFFGQGTRLTVV.

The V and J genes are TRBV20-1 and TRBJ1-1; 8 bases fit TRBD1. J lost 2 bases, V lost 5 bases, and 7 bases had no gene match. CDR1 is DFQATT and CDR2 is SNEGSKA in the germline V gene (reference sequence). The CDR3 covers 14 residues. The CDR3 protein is CSARTGPINTEAFF. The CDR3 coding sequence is TGCAGTGCTCGGACAGGGCCAATTAACACTGAAGCTTTCTTT.

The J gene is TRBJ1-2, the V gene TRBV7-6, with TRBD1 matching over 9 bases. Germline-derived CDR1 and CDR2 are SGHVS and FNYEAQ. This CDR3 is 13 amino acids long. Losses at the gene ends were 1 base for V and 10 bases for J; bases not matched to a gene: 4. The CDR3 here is CASSLGQGGDYTF. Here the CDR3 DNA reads TGTGCCAGCAGCTTAGGACAGGGGGGCGACTACACCTTC.

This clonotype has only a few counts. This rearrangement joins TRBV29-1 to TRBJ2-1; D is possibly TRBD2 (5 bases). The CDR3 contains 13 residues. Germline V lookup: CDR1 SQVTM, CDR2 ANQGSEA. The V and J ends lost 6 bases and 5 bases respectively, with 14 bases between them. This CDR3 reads CSVLLEAHNEQFF. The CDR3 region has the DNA TGCAGCGTCTTACTGGAGGCCCACAATGAGCAGTTCTTC.

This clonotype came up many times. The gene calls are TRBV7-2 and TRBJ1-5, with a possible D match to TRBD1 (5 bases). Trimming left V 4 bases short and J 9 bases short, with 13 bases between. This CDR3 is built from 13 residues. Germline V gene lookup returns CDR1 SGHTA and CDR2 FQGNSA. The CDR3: CASSSPGPGPQHF. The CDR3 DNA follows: TGTGCCAGCAGCTCCCCGGGACCAGGGCCCCAGCATTTT.

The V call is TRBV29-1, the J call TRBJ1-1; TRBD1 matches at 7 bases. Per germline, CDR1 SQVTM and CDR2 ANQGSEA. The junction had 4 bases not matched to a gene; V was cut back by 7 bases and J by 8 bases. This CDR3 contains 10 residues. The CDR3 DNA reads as TGCAGCGCCAGGACAGGCGAAGCTTTCTTT. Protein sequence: CSARTGEAFF.

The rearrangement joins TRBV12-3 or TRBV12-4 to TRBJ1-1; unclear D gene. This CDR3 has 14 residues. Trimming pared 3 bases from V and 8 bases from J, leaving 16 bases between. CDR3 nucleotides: TGTGCCAGCAGTTTGTCAACCCCTGCCGGGGAAGCTTTCTTT. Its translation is CASSLSTPAGEAFF.

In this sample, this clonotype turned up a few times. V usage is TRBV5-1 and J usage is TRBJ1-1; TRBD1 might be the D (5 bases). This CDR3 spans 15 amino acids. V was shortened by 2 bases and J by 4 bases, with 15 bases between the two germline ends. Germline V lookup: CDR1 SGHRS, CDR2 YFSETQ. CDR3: CASSFGHGGGTEAFF. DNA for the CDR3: TGCGCCAGCAGCTTTGGCCATGGGGGTGGCACTGAAGCTTTCTTT.

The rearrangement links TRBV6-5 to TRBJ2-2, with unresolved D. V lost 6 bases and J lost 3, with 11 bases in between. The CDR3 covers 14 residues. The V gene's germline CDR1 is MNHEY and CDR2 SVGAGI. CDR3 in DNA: TGTGCCAGCAGCCCCGCGACGTACACCGGGGAGCTGTTTTTT. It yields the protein CASSPATYTGELFF.

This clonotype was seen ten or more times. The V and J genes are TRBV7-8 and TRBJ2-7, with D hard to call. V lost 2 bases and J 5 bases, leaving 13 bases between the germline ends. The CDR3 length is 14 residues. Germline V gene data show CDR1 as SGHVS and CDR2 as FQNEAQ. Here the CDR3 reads CASSLWQAANEQYF. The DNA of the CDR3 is TGTGCCAGCAGCTTATGGCAGGCCGCCAACGAGCAGTACTTC.

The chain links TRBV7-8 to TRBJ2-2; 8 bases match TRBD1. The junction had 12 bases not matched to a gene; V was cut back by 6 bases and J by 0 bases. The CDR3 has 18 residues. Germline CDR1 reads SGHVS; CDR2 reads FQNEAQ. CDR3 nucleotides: TGTGCCAGCAGTACGGGACAGGCAACCCTCGCGAACACCGGGGAGCTGTTTTTT. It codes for CASSTGQATLANTGELFF.

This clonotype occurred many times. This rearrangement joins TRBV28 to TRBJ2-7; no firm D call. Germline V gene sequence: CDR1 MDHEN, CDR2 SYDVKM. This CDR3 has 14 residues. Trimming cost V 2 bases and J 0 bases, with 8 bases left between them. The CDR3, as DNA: TGTGCCAGCAGTTTAATGGACGGCTCCTACGAGCAGTACTTC. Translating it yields CASSLMDGSYEQYF.

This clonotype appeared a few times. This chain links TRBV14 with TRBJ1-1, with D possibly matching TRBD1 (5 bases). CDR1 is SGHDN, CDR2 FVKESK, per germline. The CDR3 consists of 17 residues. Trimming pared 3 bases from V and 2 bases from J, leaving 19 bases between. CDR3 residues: CASSQDPGIPDNTEAFF. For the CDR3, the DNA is TGTGCCAGCAGCCAGGATCCAGGGATCCCTGATAACACTGAAGCTTTCTTT.

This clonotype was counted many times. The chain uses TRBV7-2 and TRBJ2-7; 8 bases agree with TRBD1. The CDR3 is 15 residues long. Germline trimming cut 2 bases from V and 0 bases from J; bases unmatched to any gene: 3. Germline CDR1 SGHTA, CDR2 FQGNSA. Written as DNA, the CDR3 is TGTGCCAGCAGCTTATCCGGGACAGGCTCCTACGAGCAGTACTTC. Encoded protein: CASSLSGTGSYEQYF. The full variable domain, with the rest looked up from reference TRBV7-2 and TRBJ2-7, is GAGVSQSPSNKVTEKGKDVELRCDPISGHTALYWYRQSLGQGLEFLIYFQGNSAPDKSGLPSDRFSAERTGGSVSTLTIQRTQQEDSAVYLCASSLSGTGSYEQYFGPGTRLTVT.

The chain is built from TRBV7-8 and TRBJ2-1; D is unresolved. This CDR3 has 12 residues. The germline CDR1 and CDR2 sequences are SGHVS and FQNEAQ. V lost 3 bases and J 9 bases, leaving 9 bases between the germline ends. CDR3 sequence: CASSLKVGEQFF. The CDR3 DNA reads TGTGCCAGCAGCTTGAAAGTGGGTGAGCAGTTCTTC.

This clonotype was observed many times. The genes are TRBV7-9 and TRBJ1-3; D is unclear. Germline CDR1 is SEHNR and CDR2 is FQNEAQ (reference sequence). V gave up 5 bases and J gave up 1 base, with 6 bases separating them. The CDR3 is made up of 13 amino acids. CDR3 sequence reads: CASSRSSGNTIYF. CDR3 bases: TGTGCCAGCAGCCGATCTTCTGGAAACACCATATATTTT.